Given below is one T cell receptor beta chain in context. The data were taken from a study of blood T cell repertoires in COVID-19. Study background: COVID-19 samples, acute and convalescent, were from the United States, Italy and Spain.

The assay was immunoSEQ multiplex PCR, and TCRdb's table has in-frame clones only and misses some. Counted here are around 300,000 clones, nearly 90% occurring once; the ten biggest clones make up around 9%. V gave up 0 bases and J gave up 4 bases, with 12 bases separating them. CDR1 and CDR2 (germline): MNHEY, SVGAGI. The CDR3 sequence is 15 residues long. Participant age was about 18 to 89 years, and participants resided in roughly 25 US areas. Symptom resolution, clearance, or two negative PCRs marked the recovered donors of Cohort 3. The chain employs TRBV6-5 and TRBJ1-2; the D gene is possibly TRBD1 (5 bases). This receptor was obtained from a woman aged 25-40 years who had recovered from COVID-19. The specimen was PBMCs or T cells enriched from blood (not recorded which). CDR3 DNA sequence: TGTGCCAGCAGTTACTCGGGGGGAGACCTCTATGGCTACACCTTC. It translates to CASSYSGGDLYGYTF.